This T cell receptor (beta chain) emerged from a study of identical twins. Findings and limits, study-wide: Out-of-frame alpha sequences shared by twins showed excess low generation probability. Part of the zero-insertion signal could reflect confounding by invariant MAIT and iNKT cells.

Via MiXCR, TCRdb re-called the 5' RACE reads, giving one row per CDR3 protein. The table records roughly 570,000 distinct CDR3 sequences, 7.5% to 10% of them present only once. Per the germline V gene, CDR1 is SGHRS and CDR2 is YFSETQ. V dropped 5 bases and J dropped 5; count of bases not matched to a gene: 5. This CDR3 has 14 residues. The table lists this clonotype with many counts. Its specificity is not known. The sample was also linked to a second study, of yellow fever vaccine responses in identical twins.

The TCR comes from a woman in her late teens or twenties in good health. This chain connects TRBV5-1 to TRBJ2-1; 9 positions agree with TRBD2. Source material: PBMCs. The CDR3 region has the DNA TGCGCCAGCAGAATAGCGGGGGCGAACAATGAGCAGTTCTTC. Residues: CASRIAGANNEQFF.